This T cell receptor beta chain was captured in a study of T cells in Graves' hyperthyroidism and ophthalmopathy (dated by TCRdb to between 2017 and 2020). For the wider study: Peripheral blood samples were taken at initial diagnosis, before any treatment was given. The paper describes TCR Vbeta CDR3 sequencing of 140 or so peripheral blood samples, made up of some 40 ophthalmopathy patients, more than 70 hyperthyroidism patients and 17 progressor patients. Prospective prediction of ophthalmopathy was tested in an independent validation cohort consisting of 18 hyperthyroidism patients and some 16 patients who later progressed to ophthalmopathy. After blood sampling, hyperthyroidism patients were treated with methimazole at a starting dose of 30 mg daily, and ophthalmopathy patients were treated with high-dose intravenous methylprednisolone. For training and testing, the 100 or so patients in the discovery cohort were randomly divided in a 7:3 ratio. TCR V-J signatures able to tell the groups apart were searched for in a discovery cohort of some 100 patients, of whom 43 had Graves' ophthalmopathy and around 57 had stable Graves' hyperthyroidism. In six Graves' hyperthyroidism patients, the study also compared T-cell repertoires from thyroid tissue with T-cell repertoires from blood.

Comment on this clonotype: Its antigen is currently not known. Base qualities are not at hand, and no much larger clone is one base apart.

A patient counted as having stable Graves' hyperthyroidism if no progression to ophthalmopathy occurred over 18 months of follow-up. Hyperthyroidism patients were newly diagnosed, had a disease duration of under 2 months, and were aged 18 to 65 years. Patients with uncontrolled infections, other autoimmune diseases, pregnancy or lactation were excluded. Clinical symptoms, serum thyroxine and TRAb, thyroid ultrasound, and orbital computed tomography formed the basis for the diagnoses. PBMCs were isolated from approximately 10 ml of fresh peripheral blood by Ficoll-Paque density gradient centrifugation. Total RNA was extracted using Trizol reagent, and RNA quality was assessed on an Agilent 2100 Bioanalyzer. The TCR beta CDR3 regions were amplified from the RNA transcripts. The first round of RT-PCR for the TCR CDR3 was performed with the HTBI primer set and the Qiagen OneStep RT-PCR kit. The libraries were constructed in a second round of multiplex PCR and then size-selected and purified. The libraries were sequenced on an Illumina HiSeq2000 using paired-end 100 bp reads. The paper's processing steps were these. SOAPnuke was used to process the raw data, with reads discarded if the reads contained adapters or uncalled bases, had a mean Phred below 15, or lacked an exact constant-primer or identifier match. COPE v1.2.5 was used to merge the high-quality paired reads, and each unique nucleotide sequence was defined as a clonotype. MiTCR v1.1 was used to align the clonotypes against IMGT TRBV, TRBD and TRBJ reference segments. The analysis was restricted to V-J combinations with a frequency above 0.0001, which together covered around 99% of the repertoires. A TCS score was defined as the ratio between F50 (clonal expansion) and ExV (chaos), using BLOSUM62-based TCRdist between CDR3 peptides within each V-J. Welch's t-statistics and random forest reduced around 510 V-J features to roughly 13, which were used in a naive Bayes classifier (R e1071). In TCRdb, the public reads were trimmed at Q25 with fastp and aligned with MiXCR, with productive beta chains retained. Every entry covers one CDR3 protein and lists the most common genes and DNA from its rows. The authors' filters were not applied to this entry. Recorded for this sample are about half a million distinct CDR3 sequences; less than 25% of them occurred a single time. The biggest ten clones account for about 30% of the sample.

The research as a whole found: Sample size was not statistically predetermined, and investigators were not blinded to group allocation. Most expanded thyroid clonotypes (frequency above 0.001) were also detected in blood, suggesting blood repertoires may reflect thyroid immune responses. Ophthalmopathy was separated from stable hyperthyroidism by a 13 V-J signature model, with 85% to 90% sensitivity and about 81% specificity obtained in cross-validation and 80%/75% obtained in testing. During validation, the model predicted progression to ophthalmopathy a median of approximately 6 months ahead of onset, with roughly 65% sensitivity and roughly 75% specificity.

The clonotype was recovered from a man aged 18-30 years with Graves' hyperthyroidism. Sequencing was done on a sample of blood.

The sequenced DNA: TGTGCTAGTGCCCTCGGCGGAGCCAAAAACATTCAGTACTTC. This gives the protein CASALGGAKNIQYF. This receptor chain uses TRBV12-5 and TRBJ2-4, with the D gene call left open. At the junction V is shortened by 7 bases and J by 0 bases, with 10 bases in between. The CDR3 goes from the cysteine to the phenylalanine over 14 residues. Only the CDR3 DNA stays, 42 bases, in frame from base 1. CDR1 and CDR2 are drawn from the germline V gene: LGHNT, FRNRAP.